One T cell receptor beta chain is described in this entry. Its target is unknown. Germline V gives CDR1 SGHDT, CDR2 YYEEEE. The CDR3 is 12 residues long. The V gene lost 2 bases and the J gene lost 3 bases, with 6 bases spanning the gap. The PCR had 60 Vbeta and 13 Jbeta primers. Sequencing used immunoSEQ multiplex PCR; TCRdb keeps in-frame clones, though not all of them. The sample carries 150,000 to 200,000 clones, more than 75% recorded once. This entry belongs to a study of cytomegalovirus exposure and HLA in healthy donors. Study-level results: V segments that were indistinguishable, TRBV6-2 and TRBV6-3 among them, were omitted from analysis. In an earlier analysis, in under 700 donors, most V segments appeared productive either ~87% or ~30% of the time. Accurate HLA-A and HLA-B prediction from TCR beta sequences was reported for most subjects. Donors were assumed by presence/absence analyses to have roughly uniform sequencing depth.

Material: PBMCs. The chain is built from TRBV5-6 and TRBJ2-7; weak D call: TRBD1 (6 bases). The TCR originated in a man aged 40-55 years in good health and CMV-seropositive. The CDR3 spells CASSLQGYEQYF. The CDR3, as DNA: TGTGCCAGCAGCTTACAGGGCTACGAGCAGTACTTC. The full variable domain, completed using reference TRBV5-6 and TRBJ2-7, is DAGVTQSPTHLIKTRGQQVTLRCSPKSGHDTVSWYQQALGQGPQFIFQYYEEEERQRGNFPDRFSGHQFPNYSSELNVNALLLGDSALYLCASSLQGYEQYFGPGTRLTVT.